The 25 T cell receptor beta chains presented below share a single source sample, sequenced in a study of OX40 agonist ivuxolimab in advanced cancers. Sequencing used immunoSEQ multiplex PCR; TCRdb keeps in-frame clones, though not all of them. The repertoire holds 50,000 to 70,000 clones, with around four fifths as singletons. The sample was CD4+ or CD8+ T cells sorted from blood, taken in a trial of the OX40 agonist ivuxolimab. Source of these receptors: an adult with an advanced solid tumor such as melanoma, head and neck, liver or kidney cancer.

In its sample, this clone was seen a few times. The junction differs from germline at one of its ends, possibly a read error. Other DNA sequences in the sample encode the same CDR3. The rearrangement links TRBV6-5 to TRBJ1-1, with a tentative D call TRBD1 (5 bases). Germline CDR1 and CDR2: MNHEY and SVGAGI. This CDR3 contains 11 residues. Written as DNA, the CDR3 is TGTGCCAGCAGTTATGGGACTGAGGCTTTCTTT. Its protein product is CASSYGTEAFF.

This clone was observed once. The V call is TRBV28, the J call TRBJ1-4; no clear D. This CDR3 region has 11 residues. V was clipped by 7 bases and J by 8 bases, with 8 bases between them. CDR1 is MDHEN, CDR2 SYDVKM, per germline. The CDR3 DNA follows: TGTGCCAGCATGGCAGGAGAAAAACTGTTTTTT. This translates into CASMAGEKLFF.

This CDR3 is CASSRIAANTGELFF. The CDR3 DNA reads as TGTGCCAGCAGCCGGATAGCCGCGAACACCGGGGAGCTGTTTTTT. The V gene is TRBV28, the J gene TRBJ2-2; D unresolved. V was clipped by 6 bases and J by 0 bases, with 11 bases between them. The CDR3 sequence is 15 residues long. Germline assignment: CDR1 MDHEN and CDR2 SYDVKM.

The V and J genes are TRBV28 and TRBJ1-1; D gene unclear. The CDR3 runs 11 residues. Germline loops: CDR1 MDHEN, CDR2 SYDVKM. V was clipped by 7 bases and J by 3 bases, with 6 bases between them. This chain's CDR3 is CASIRDTEAFF. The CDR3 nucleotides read TGTGCCAGCATCCGGGACACTGAAGCTTTCTTT.

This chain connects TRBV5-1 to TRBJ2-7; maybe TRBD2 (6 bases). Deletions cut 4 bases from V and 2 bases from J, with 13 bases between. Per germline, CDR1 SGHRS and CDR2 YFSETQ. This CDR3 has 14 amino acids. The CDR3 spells CASSNRLGAYEQYF. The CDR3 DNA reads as TGCGCCAGCAGCAACCGACTAGGGGCCTACGAGCAGTACTTC.

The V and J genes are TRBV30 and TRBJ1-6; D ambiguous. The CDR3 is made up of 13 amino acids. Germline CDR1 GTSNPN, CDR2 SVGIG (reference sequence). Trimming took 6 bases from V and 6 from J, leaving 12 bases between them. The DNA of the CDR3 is TGTGCCTGTACCCCGGCCAGTAATTCACCCCTCCACTTT. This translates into CACTPASNSPLHF.

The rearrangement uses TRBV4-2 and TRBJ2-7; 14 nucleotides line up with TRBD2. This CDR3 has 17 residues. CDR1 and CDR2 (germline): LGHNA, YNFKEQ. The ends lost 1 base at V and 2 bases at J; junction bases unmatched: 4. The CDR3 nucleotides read TGTGCCAGCAGCCAAGGAGGACTAGCGGGAGGAGCCTACGAGCAGTACTTC. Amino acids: CASSQGGLAGGAYEQYF.

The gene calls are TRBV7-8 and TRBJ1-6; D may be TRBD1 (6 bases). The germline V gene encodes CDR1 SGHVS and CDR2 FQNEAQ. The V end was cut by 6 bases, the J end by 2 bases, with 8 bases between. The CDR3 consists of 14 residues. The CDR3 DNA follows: TGTGCCAGCAGAGGGACAACCTATAATTCACCCCTCCACTTT. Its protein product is CASRGTTYNSPLHF. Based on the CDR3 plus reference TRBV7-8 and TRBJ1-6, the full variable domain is GAGVSQSPRYKVAKRGQDVALRCDPISGHVSLFWYQQALGQGPEFLTYFQNEAQLDKSGLPSDRFFAERPEGSVSTLKIQRTQQEDSAVYLCASRGTTYNSPLHFGNGTRLTVT.

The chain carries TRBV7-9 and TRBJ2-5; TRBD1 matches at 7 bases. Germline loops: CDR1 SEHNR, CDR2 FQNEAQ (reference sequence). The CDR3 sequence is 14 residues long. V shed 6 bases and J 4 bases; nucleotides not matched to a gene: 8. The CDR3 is CASSHPTGSETQYF. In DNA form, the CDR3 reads TGTGCCAGCAGTCATCCGACAGGGTCAGAGACCCAGTACTTC.

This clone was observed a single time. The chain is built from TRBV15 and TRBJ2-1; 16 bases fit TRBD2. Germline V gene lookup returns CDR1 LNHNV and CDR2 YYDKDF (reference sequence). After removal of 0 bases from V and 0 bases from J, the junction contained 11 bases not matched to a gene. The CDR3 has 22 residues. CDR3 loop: CATSRDRVGLAGGPDSYNEQFF. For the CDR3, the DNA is TGTGCCACCAGCAGAGATAGAGTGGGACTAGCGGGAGGGCCGGACTCCTACAATGAGCAGTTCTTC.

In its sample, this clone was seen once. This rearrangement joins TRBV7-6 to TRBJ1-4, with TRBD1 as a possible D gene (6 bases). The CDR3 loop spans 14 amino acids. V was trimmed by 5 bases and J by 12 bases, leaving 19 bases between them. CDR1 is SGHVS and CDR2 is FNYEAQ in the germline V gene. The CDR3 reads CASSLGQFSVELFF. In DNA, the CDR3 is TGTGCCAGCAGCCTCGGACAGTTCTCGGTTGAACTGTTTTTT.

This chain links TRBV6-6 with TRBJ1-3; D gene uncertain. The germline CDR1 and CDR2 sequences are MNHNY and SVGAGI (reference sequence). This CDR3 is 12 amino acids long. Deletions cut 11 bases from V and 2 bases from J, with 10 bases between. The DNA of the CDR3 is TGTGCCGCGGAGGGCACTGGAAACACCATATATTTT. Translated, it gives CAAEGTGNTIYF.

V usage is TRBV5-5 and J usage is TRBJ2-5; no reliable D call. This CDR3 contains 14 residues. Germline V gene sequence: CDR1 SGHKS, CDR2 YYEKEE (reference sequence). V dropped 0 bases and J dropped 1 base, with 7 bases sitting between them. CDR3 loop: CASSLVGSQETQYF. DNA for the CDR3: TGTGCCAGCAGCTTGGTGGGCAGCCAAGAGACCCAGTACTTC.

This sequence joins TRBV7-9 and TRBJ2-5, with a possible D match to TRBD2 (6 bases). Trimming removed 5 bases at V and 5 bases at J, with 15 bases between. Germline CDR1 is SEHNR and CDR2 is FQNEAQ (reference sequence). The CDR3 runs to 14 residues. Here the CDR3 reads CASSPFQGGETQYF. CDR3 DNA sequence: TGTGCCAGCAGCCCATTCCAGGGAGGTGAGACCCAGTACTTC.

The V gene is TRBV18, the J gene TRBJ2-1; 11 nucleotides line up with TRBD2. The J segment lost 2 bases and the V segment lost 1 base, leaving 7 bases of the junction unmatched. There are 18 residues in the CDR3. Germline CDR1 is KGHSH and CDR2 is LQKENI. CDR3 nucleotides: TGTGCCAGCTCACCACGGGGGCTAGCGGGGGGACCCTACAATGAGCAGTTCTTC. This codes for CASSPRGLAGGPYNEQFF.

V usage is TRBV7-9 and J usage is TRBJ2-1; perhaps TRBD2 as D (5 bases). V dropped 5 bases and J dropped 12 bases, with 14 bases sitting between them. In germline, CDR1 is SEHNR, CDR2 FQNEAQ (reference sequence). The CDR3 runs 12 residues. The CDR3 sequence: CASSPDSQRQFF. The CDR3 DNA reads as TGTGCCAGCAGCCCGGACTCCCAACGGCAGTTCTTC.

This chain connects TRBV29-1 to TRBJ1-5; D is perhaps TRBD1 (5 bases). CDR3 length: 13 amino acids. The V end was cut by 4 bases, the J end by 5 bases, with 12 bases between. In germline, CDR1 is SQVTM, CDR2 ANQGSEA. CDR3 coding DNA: TGCAGCGTTGCCCGGGGGATAGATCAGCCCCAGCATTTT. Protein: CSVARGIDQPQHF. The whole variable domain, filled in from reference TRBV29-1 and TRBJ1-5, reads SAVISQKPSRDICQRGTSLTIQCQVDSQVTMMFWYRQQPGQSLTLIATANQGSEATYESGFVIDKFPISRPNLTFSTLTVSNMSPEDSSIYLCSVARGIDQPQHFGDGTRLSIL.

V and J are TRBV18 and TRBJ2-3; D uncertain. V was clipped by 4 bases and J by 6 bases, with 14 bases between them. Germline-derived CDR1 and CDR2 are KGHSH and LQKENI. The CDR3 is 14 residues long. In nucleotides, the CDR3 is TGTGCCAGCTCACACCAATCTGTCGAGGATACGCAGTATTTT. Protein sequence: CASSHQSVEDTQYF.

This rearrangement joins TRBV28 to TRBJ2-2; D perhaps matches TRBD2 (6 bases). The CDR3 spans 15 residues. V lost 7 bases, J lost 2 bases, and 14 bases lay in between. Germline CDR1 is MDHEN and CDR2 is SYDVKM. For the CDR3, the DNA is TGTGCCAGCAATATGCTAGCGCTTAACACCGGGGAGCTGTTTTTT. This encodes CASNMLALNTGELFF.

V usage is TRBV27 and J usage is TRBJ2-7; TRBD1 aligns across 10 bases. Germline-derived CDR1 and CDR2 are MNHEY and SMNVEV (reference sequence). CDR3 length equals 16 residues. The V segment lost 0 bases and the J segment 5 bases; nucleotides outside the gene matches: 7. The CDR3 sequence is CASSLSSGTGVHEQYF. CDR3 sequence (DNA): TGTGCCAGCAGTTTATCGAGCGGGACAGGGGTCCACGAGCAGTACTTC.

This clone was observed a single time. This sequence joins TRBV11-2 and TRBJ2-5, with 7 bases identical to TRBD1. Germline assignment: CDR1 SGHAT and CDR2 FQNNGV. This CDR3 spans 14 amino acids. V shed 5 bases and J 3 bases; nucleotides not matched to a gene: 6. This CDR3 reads CASSIGTAKETQYF. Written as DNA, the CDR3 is TGTGCCAGCAGCATCGGGACAGCGAAAGAGACCCAGTACTTC.

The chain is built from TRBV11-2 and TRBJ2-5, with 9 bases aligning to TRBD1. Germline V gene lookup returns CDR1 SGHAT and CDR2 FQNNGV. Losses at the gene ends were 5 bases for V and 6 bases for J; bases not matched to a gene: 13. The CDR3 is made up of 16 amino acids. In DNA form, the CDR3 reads TGTGCCAGCAGCCGAACCGGGACAGGGAGATTAAAGACCCAGTACTTC. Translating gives CASSRTGTGRLKTQYF.

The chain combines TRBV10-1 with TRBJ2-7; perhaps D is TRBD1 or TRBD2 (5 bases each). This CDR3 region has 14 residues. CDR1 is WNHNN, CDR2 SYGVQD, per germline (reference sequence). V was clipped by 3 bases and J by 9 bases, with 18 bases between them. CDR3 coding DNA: TGCGCCAGCAGTGAAGGGCTCCTCGGGACCGGGCAGTACTTC. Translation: CASSEGLLGTGQYF.

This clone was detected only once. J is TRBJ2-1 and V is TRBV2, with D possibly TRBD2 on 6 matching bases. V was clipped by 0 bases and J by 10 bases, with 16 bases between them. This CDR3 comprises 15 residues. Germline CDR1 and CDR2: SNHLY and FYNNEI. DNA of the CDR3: TGTGCCAGCAGTGAAGCGCAAAGGACCCGGGGGGAGCAGTTCTTC. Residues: CASSEAQRTRGEQFF. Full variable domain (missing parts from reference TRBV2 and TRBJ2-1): EPEVTQTPSHQVTQMGQEVILRCVPISNHLYFYWYRQILGQKVEFLVSFYNNEISEKSEIFDDQFSVERPDGSNFTLKIRSTKLEDSAMYFCASSEAQRTRGEQFFGPGTRLTVL.

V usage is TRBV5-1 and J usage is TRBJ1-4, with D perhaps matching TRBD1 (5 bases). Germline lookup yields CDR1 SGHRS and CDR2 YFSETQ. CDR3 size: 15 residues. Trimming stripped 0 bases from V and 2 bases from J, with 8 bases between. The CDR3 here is CASSLAGTTNEKLFF. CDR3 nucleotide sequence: TGCGCCAGCAGCTTGGCCGGGACGACTAATGAAAAACTGTTTTTT.